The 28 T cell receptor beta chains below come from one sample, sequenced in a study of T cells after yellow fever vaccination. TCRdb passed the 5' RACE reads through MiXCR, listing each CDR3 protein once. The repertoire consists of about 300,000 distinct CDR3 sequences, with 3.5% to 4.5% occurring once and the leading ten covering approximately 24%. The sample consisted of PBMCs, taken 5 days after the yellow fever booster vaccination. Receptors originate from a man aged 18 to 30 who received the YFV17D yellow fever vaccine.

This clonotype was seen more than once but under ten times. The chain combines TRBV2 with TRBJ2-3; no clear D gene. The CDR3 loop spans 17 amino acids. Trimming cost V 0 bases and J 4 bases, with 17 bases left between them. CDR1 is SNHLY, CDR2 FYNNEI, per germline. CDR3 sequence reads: CASSEASRSLKADTQYF. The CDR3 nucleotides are TGTGCCAGCAGTGAAGCGTCACGGAGTCTGAAGGCAGATACGCAGTATTTT.

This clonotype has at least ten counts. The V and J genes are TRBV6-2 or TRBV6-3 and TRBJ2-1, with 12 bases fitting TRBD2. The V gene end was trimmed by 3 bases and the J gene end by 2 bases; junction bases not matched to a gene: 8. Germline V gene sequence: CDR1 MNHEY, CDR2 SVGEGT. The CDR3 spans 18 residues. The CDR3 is CASSYSGLAGGPYNEQFF. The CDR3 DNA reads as TGTGCCAGCAGTTATTCGGGGCTAGCGGGGGGGCCCTACAATGAGCAGTTCTTC.

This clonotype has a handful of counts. CDR3 bases: TGTGCCAGCAGCTTGGTGGGGAAAGGTGCCTACGAGCAGTACTTC. Protein sequence: CASSLVGKGAYEQYF. The rearrangement links TRBV5-5 to TRBJ2-7; D gene uncertain. Trimming shortened V by 0 bases and J by 2 bases, and 12 bases separated the two germline ends. This CDR3 has 15 residues. In germline, CDR1 is SGHKS, CDR2 YYEKEE (reference sequence).

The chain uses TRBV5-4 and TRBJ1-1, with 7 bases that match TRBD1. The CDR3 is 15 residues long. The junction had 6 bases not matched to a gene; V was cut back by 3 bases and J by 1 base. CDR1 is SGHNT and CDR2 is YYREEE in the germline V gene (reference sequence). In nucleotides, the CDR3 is TGTGCCAGCAGCTCAAAGACAGGGACGAACACTGAAGCTTTCTTT. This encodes CASSSKTGTNTEAFF.

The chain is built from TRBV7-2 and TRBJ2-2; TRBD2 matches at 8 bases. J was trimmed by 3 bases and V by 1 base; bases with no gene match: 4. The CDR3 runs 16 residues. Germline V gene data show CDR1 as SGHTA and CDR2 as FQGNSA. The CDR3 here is CASSLDSGGDTGELFF. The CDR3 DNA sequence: TGTGCCAGCAGCTTAGATTCCGGGGGGGACACCGGGGAGCTGTTTTTT.

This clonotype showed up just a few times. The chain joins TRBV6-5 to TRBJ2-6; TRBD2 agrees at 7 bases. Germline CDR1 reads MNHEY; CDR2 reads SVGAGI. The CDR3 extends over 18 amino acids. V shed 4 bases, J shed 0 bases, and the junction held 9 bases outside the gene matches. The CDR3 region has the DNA TGTGCCAGCAGTTCGACCGGGACTACATTCTCTGGGGCCAACGTCCTGACTTTC. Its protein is CASSSTGTTFSGANVLTF.

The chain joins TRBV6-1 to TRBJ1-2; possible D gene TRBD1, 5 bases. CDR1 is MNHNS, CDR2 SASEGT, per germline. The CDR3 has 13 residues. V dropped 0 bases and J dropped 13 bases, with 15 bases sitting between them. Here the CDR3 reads CASSEAFQGVSTF. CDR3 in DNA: TGTGCCAGCAGTGAAGCTTTCCAGGGCGTCTCCACCTTC.

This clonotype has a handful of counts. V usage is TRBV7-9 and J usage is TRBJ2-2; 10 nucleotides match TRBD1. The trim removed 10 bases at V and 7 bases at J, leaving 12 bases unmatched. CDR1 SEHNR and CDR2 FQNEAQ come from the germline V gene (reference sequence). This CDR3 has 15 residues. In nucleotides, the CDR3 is TGTGCCACCCACGTGGGGACAGGGGCAATCGGGGAGCTGTTTTTT. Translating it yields CATHVGTGAIGELFF.

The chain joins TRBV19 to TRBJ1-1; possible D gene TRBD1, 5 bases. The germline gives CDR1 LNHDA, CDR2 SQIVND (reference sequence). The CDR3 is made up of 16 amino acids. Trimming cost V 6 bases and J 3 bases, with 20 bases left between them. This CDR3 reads CASRMGTGSVDTEAFF. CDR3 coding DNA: TGTGCCAGTAGGATGGGTACAGGCAGCGTGGACACTGAAGCTTTCTTT.

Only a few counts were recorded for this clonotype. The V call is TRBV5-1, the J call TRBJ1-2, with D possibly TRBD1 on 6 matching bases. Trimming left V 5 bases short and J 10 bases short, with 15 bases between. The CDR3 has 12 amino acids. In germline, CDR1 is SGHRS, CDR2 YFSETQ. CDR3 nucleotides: TGCGCCAGCAGAGCCGGGGGCTTTGACTACACCTTC. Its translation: CASRAGGFDYTF.

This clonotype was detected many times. DNA of the CDR3: TGCGCCAGCAGCCAAACAGGGGTGTGGGAGACCCAGTACTTC. Protein product: CASSQTGVWETQYF. The V gene is TRBV5-1, the J gene TRBJ2-5, with 7 bases lining up with TRBD1. Germline V gene lookup returns CDR1 SGHRS and CDR2 YFSETQ. The CDR3 runs 14 residues. The V segment lost 4 bases and the J segment 5 bases; nucleotides outside the gene matches: 8.

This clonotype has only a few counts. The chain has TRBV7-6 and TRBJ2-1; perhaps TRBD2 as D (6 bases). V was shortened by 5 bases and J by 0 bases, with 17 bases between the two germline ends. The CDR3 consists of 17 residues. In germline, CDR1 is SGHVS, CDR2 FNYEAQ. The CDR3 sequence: CASSQGLTISSYNEQFF. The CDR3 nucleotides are TGTGCCAGCAGCCAGGGACTTACAATAAGCTCCTACAATGAGCAGTTCTTC.

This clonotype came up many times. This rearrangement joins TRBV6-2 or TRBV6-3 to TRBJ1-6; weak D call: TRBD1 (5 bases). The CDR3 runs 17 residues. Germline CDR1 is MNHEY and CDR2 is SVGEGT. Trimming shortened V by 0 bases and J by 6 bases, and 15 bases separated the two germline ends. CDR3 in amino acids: CASSYSVRQGFNSPLHF. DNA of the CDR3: TGTGCCAGCAGTTACTCAGTTCGCCAGGGTTTTAATTCACCCCTCCACTTT.

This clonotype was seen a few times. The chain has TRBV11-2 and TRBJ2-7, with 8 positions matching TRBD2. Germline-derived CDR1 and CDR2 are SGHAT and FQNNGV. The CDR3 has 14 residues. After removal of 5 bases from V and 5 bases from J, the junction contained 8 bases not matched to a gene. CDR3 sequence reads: CASSREGILNEQYF. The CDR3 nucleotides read TGTGCCAGCAGCCGGGAGGGTATTTTAAACGAGCAGTACTTC. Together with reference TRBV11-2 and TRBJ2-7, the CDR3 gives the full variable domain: EAGVAQSPRYKIIEKRQSVAFWCNPISGHATLYWYQQILGQGPKLLIQFQNNGVVDDSQLPKDRFSAERLKGVDSTLKIQPAKLEDSAVYLCASSREGILNEQYFGPGTRLTVT.

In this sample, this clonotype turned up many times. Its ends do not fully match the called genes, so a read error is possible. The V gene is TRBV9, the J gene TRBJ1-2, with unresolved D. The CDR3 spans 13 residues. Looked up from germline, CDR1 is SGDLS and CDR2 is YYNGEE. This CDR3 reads CASSATLDSGYLF. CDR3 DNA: TGTGCCAGCAGCGCTACCCTAGATTCAGGTTACCTCTTC.

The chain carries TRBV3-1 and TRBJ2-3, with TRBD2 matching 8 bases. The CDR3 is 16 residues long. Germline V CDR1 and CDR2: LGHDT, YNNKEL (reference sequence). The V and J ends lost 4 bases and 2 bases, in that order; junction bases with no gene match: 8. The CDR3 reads CASSPKRGYLTDTQYF. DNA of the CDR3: TGTGCCAGCAGCCCCAAGCGGGGGTACCTCACAGATACGCAGTATTTT.

CDR3 sequence (DNA): TGTGCCAGCAAACTTACGGGGGAGGGATATAATGAGCAGTTCTTC. Its protein product is CASKLTGEGYNEQFF. The rearrangement links TRBV5-4 to TRBJ2-1, with 7 bases identical to TRBD2. The germline V gene has CDR1 SGHNT and CDR2 YYREEE (reference sequence). CDR3 length: 15 residues. The junction had 13 bases not matched to a gene; V was cut back by 6 bases and J by 7 bases.

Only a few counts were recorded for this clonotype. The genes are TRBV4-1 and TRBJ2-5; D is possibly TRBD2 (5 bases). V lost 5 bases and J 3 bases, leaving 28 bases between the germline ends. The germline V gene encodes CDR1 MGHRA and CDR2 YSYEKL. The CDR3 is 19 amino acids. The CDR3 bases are TGCGCCAGCAGCGGACCCCCAGCTATCTTTCGGGGAACGAAAGAGACCCAGTACTTC. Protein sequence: CASSGPPAIFRGTKETQYF.

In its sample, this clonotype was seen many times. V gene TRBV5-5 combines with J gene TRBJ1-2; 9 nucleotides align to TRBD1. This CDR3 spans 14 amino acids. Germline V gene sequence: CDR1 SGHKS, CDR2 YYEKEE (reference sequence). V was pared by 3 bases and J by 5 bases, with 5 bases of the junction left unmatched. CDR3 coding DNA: TGTGCCAGCAGCTGGGGACAGGGTTGGTATGGCTACACCTTC. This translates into CASSWGQGWYGYTF.

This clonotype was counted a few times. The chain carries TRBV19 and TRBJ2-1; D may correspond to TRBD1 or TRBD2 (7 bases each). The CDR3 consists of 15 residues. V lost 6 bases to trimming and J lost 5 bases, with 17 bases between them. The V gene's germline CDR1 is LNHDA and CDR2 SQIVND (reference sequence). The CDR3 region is CASRQQTGRDNEQFF. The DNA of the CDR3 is TGTGCCAGTAGGCAACAGACAGGGAGGGACAATGAGCAGTTCTTC.

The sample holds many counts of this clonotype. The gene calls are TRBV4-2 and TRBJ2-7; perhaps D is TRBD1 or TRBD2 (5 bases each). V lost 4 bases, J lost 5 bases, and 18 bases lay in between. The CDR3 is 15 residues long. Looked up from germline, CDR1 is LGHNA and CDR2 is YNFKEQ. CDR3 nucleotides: TGTGCCAGCAGCCCCAGAGGTGGGGTGGGGGACGAGCAGTACTTC. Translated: CASSPRGGVGDEQYF.

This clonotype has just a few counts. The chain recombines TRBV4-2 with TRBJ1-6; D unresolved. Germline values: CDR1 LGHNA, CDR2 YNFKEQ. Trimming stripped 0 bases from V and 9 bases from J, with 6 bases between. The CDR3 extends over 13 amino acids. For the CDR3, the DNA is TGTGCCAGCAGCCAAGATGTGGGTTCACCCCTCCACTTT. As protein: CASSQDVGSPLHF.

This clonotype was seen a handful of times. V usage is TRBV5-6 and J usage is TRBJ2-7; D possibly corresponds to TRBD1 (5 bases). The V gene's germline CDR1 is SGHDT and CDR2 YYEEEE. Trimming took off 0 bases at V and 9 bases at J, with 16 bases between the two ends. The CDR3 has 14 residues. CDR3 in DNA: TGTGCCAGCAGCTTGGTGACAGCACAACTCCCGCAGTACTTC. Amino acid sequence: CASSLVTAQLPQYF.

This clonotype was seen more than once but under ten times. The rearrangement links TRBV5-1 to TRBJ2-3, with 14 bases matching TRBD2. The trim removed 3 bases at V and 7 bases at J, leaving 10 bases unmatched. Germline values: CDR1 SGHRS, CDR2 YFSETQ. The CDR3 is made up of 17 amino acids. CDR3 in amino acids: CASSSGLAGGSVNTQYF. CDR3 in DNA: TGCGCCAGCAGCTCCGGACTAGCGGGGGGAAGCGTAAATACGCAGTATTTT.

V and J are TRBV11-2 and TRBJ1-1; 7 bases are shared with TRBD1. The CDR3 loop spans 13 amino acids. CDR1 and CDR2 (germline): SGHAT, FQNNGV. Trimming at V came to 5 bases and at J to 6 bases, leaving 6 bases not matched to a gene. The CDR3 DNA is TGTGCCAGCAGCACCCGACAGGGCTCTGAAGCTTTCTTT. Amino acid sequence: CASSTRQGSEAFF.

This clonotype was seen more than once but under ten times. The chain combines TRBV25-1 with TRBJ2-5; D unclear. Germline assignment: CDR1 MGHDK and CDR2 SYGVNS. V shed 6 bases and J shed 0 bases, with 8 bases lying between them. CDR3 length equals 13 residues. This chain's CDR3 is CASRGMDQETQYF. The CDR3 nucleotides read TGTGCCAGCAGAGGCATGGACCAAGAGACCCAGTACTTC.

DNA for the CDR3: TGTGCCAGCAGTTACGGCGGGATCTATGGCTACACCTTC. It is translated as CASSYGGIYGYTF. The chain employs TRBV6-5 and TRBJ1-2; D call uncertain. Trimming took 2 bases from V and 4 from J, leaving 8 bases between them. Germline CDR1 is MNHEY and CDR2 is SVGAGI. The CDR3 runs 13 residues.

This chain's CDR3 is CASSDDWPRETQYF. The DNA for the CDR3 is TGTGCCAGCAGCGATGACTGGCCTCGGGAGACCCAGTACTTC. The chain is built from TRBV7-9 and TRBJ2-5; no definite D call. This CDR3 is 14 amino acids long. The germline gives CDR1 SEHNR, CDR2 FQNEAQ (reference sequence). The germline V and J ends were trimmed by 5 bases and 5 bases, with 15 bases remaining between them.